This TCR beta chain was sequenced for a study of blood T cell repertoires in COVID-19. Study details: Samples of COVID-19 (acute and convalescent) were obtained from the United States, Italy and Spain.

The repertoire was sequenced with immunoSEQ multiplex PCR; TCRdb's copy has only in-frame clones and lacks some. The table has about 670,000 clones, around 89% seen once. The ends were cut back, 3 bases at V and 5 bases at J, with 17 bases in the middle. Germline V gene lookup returns CDR1 MGHRA and CDR2 YSYEKL. The CDR3 loop spans 16 amino acids. This clonotype originated in a young woman with acute or convalescent COVID-19. Material for sequencing was peripheral blood. The gene calls are TRBV4-1 and TRBJ2-1; D is unresolved. CDR3 coding DNA: TGCGCCAGCAGCCACCCCTCGTCTATAGATCACAATGAGCAGTTCTTC. This codes for CASSHPSSIDHNEQFF.